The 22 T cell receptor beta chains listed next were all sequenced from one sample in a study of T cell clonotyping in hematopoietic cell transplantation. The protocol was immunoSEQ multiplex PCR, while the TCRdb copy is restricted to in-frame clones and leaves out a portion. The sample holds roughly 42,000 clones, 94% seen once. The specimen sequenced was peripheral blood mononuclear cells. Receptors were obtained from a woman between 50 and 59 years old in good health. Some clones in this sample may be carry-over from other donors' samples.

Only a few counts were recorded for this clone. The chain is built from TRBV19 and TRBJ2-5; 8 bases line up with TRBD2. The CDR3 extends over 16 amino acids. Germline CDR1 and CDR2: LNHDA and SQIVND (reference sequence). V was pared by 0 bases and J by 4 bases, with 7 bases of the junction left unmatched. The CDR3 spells CASSIDQGSGRETQYF. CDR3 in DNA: TGTGCCAGTAGTATAGATCAGGGCAGCGGGAGAGAGACCCAGTACTTC.

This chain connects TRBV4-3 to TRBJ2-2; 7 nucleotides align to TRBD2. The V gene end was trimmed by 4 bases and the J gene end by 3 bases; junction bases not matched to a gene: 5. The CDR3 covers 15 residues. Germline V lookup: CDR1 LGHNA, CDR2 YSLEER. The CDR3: CASSRGGWDTGELFF. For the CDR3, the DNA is TGCGCCAGCAGCCGGGGGGGGTGGGACACCGGGGAGCTGTTTTTT.

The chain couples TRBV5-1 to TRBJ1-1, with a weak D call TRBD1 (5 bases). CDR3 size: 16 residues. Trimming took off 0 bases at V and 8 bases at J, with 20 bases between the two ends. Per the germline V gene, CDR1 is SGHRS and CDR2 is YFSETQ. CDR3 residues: CASSLAPGRVIKEAFF. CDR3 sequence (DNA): TGCGCCAGCAGCTTGGCCCCAGGGCGAGTAATTAAAGAAGCTTTCTTT.

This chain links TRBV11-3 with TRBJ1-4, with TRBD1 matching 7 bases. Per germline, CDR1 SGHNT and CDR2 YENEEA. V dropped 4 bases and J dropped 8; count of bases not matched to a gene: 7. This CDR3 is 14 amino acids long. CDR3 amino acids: CASSSRDSYEKLFF. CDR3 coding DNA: TGTGCCAGCAGCTCGAGGGACAGTTACGAAAAACTGTTTTTT.

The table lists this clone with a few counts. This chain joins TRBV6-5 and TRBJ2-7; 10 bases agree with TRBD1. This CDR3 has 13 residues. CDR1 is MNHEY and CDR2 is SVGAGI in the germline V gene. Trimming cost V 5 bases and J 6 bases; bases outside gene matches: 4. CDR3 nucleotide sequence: TGTGCCAGCAGTGACAGGGGGCCTAGCGAGCAGTACTTC. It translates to CASSDRGPSEQYF.

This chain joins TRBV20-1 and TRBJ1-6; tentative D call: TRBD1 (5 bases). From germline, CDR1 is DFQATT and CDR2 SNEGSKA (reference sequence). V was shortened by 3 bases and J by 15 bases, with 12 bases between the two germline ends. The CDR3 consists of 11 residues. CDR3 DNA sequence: TGCAGTGCTAGTGGGGGGGGATTCCTCCACTTT. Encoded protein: CSASGGGFLHF.

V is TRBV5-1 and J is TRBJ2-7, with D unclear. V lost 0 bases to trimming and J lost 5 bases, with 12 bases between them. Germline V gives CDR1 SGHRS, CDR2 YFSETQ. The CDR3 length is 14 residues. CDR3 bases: TGCGCCAGCAGCTTGGGGGCGGATTTCCACGAGCAGTACTTC. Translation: CASSLGADFHEQYF.

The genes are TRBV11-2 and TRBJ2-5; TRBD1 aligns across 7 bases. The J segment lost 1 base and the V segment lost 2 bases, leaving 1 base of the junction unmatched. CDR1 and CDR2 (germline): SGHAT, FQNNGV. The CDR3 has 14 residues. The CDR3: CASSLRDSQETQYF. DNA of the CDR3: TGTGCCAGCAGCTTACGGGACAGCCAAGAGACCCAGTACTTC.

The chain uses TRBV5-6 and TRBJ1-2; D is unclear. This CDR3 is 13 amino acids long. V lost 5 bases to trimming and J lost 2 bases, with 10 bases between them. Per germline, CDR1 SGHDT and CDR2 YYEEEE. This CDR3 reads CASRLGVNYGYTF. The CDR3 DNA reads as TGTGCCAGCAGGCTGGGAGTGAACTATGGCTACACCTTC. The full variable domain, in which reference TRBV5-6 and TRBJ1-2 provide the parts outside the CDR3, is DAGVTQSPTHLIKTRGQQVTLRCSPKSGHDTVSWYQQALGQGPQFIFQYYEEEERQRGNFPDRFSGHQFPNYSSELNVNALLLGDSALYLCASRLGVNYGYTFGSGTRLTVV.

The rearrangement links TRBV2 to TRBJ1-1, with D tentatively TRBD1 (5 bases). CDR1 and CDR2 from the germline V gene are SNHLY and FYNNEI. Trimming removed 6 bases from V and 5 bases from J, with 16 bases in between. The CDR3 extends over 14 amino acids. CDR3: CASSIMRGLTEAFF. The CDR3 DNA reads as TGTGCCAGCAGCATAATGAGGGGATTGACTGAAGCTTTCTTT.

CDR3 coding DNA: TGTGCCAGCACCCACAGGGGGTCACCCCTCCACTTT. This gives the protein CASTHRGSPLHF. The chain joins TRBV11-2 to TRBJ1-6; 8 bases align to TRBD1. With V trimmed by 7 bases and J by 10 bases, 3 bases remained unmatched. Germline values: CDR1 SGHAT, CDR2 FQNNGV. The CDR3 has 12 amino acids.

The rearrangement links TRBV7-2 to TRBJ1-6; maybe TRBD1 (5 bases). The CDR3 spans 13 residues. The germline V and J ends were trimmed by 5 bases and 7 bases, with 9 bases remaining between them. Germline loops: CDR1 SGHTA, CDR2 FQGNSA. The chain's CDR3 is CASSGTSNSPLHF. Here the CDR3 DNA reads TGTGCCAGCAGCGGGACTAGCAATTCACCCCTCCACTTT.

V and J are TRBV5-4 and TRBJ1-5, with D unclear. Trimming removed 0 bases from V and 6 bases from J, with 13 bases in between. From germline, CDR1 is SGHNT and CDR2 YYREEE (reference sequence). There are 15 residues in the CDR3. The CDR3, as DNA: TGTGCCAGCAGCTTGGTTCCAGGATCACGTCAGCCCCAGCATTTT. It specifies CASSLVPGSRQPQHF.

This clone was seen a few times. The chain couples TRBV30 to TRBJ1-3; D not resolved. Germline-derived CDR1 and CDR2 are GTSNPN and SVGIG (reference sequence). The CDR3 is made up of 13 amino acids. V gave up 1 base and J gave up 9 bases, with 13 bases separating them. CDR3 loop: CAWSEAWGGTIYF. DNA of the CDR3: TGTGCCTGGAGTGAGGCGTGGGGTGGCACCATATATTTT.

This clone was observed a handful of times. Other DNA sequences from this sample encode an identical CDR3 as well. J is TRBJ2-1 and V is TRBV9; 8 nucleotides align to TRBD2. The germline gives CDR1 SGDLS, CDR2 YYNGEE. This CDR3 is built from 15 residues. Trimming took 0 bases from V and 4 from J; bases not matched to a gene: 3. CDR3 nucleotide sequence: TGTGCCAGCAGCGTAGGAGCGGGGGCTTACAATGAGCAGTTCTTC. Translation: CASSVGAGAYNEQFF. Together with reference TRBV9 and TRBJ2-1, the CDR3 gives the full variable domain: DSGVTQTPKHLITATGQRVTLRCSPRSGDLSVYWYQQSLDQGLQFLIQYYNGEERAKGNILERFSAQQFPDLHSELNLSSLELGDSALYFCASSVGAGAYNEQFFGPGTRLTVL.

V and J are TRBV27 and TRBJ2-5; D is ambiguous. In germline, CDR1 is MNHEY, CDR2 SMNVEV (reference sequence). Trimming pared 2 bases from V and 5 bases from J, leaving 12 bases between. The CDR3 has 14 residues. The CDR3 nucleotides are TGTGCCAGCAGTTTACGGGCGAGTAGCGAGACCCAGTACTTC. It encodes CASSLRASSETQYF.

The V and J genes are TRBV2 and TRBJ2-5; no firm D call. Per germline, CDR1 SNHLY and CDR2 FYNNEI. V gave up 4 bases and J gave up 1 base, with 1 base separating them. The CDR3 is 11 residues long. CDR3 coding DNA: TGTGCCAGCAGTGTCCAAGAGACCCAGTACTTC. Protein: CASSVQETQYF.

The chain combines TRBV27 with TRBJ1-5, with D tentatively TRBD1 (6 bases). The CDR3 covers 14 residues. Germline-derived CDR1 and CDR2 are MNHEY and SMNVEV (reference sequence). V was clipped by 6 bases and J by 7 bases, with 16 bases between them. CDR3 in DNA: TGTGCCAGCAGACTATCAGGGGATGGGCAGCCCCAGCATTTT. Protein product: CASRLSGDGQPQHF.

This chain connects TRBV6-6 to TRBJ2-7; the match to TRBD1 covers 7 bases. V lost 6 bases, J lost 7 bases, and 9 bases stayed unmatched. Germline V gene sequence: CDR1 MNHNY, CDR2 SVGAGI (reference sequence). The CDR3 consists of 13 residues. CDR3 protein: CASSPNAGGEQYF. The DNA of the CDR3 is TGTGCCAGCAGCCCAAACGCAGGGGGTGAGCAGTACTTC.

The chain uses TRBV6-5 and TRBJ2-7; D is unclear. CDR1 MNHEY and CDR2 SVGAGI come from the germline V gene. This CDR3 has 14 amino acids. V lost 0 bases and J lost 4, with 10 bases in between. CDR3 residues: CASSYSNMDYEQYF. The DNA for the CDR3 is TGTGCCAGCAGTTACTCGAATATGGATTACGAGCAGTACTTC.

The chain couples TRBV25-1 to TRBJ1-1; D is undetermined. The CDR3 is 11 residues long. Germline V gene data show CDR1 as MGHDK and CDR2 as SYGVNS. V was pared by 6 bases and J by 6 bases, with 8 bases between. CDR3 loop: CASRSTAEAFF. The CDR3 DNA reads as TGTGCCAGCAGATCAACAGCTGAAGCTTTCTTT.

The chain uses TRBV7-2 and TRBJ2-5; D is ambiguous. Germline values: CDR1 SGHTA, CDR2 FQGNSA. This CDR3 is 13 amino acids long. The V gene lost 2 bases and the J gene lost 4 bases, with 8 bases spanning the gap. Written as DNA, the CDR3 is TGTGCCAGCAGCTTATTCAGAGGAGAGACCCAGTACTTC. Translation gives CASSLFRGETQYF.